This TCR beta chain was sequenced during a study of blood T cell repertoires in COVID-19. Study summary: Material from acute and convalescent COVID-19 was sourced from the United States, Italy and Spain.

Here immunoSEQ multiplex PCR was the method, and the copy in TCRdb shows in-frame clones only, minus some. This sample carries around 360,000 clones, 87% of them seen once, and the ten largest clones take 2.5% to 3%. The CDR3 has 11 residues. Germline lookup yields CDR1 MNHNS and CDR2 SASEGT. Trimming took off 3 bases at V and 8 bases at J, with 4 bases between the two ends. Clinical history as reported by participants underpinned cohort assignment. Two negative PCRs, clearance, or symptom resolution characterized the recovered Cohort 3 donors. The sequenced sample was PBMCs or T cells enriched from blood (not recorded which). The receptor was isolated from a woman under 40 who had recovered from COVID-19. The rearrangement links TRBV6-1 to TRBJ2-2; D is uncertain. CDR3 region: CASSDRGELFF. DNA of the CDR3: TGTGCCAGCAGTGACCGGGGGGAGCTGTTTTTT.